This TCR beta chain was sequenced in a study of T cell responses to AZD1222 COVID-19 vaccine. Study-level findings and limits: None of the repertoires were sampled until the peak T cell response had passed. Donors were largely white British and mainly female; clonal diversity was possibly underestimated.

This CDR3 region has 14 residues. V dropped 4 bases and J dropped 6; count of bases not matched to a gene: 3. Germline CDR1 reads SGHTA; CDR2 reads FQGTGA. In the case of this clone: Its antigen remains unidentified.

The repertoire was sequenced with immunoSEQ multiplex PCR; TCRdb's copy has only in-frame clones and lacks some. The sample holds 120,000 or so clones, 85% to 95% seen once. This receptor was obtained from an adult in good health. Sequencing was performed on peripheral blood, taken on day 0 of AZD1222 vaccination. V is TRBV7-3 and J is TRBJ2-2; 9 nucleotides agree with TRBD1. CDR3 bases: TGTGCCAGCAGCTCCCGACAGGGGGCCGGGGAGCTGTTTTTT. It specifies CASSSRQGAGELFF. The whole variable domain, remainder taken from reference TRBV7-3 and TRBJ2-2, is GAGVSQTPSNKVTEKGKYVELRCDPISGHTALYWYRQSLGQGPEFLIYFQGTGAADDSGLPNDRFFAVRPEGSVSTLKIQRTERGDSAVYLCASSSRQGAGELFFGEGSRLTVL.